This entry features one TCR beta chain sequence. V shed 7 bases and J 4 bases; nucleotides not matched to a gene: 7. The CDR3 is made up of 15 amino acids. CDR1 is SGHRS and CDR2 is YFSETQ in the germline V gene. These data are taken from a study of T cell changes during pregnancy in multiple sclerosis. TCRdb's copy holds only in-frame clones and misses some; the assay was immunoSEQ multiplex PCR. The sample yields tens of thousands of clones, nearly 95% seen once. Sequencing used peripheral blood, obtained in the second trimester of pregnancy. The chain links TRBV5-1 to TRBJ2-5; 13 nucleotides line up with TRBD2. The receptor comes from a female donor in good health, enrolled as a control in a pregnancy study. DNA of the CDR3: TGCGCCAGCCGCCCCGGGACTAGCGGGATAGAGACCCAGTACTTC. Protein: CASRPGTSGIETQYF.